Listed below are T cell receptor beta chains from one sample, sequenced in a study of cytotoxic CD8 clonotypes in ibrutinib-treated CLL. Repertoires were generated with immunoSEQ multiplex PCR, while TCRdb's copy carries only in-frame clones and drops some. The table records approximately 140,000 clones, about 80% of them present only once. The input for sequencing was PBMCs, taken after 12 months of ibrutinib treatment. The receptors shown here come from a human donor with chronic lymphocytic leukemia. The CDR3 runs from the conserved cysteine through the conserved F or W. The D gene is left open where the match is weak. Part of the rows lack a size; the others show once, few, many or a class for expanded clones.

cdr3_aa: CASSNDGIDSFYRGSYGYTF
cdr3_nt: TGTGCCAGCAGCAACGACGGTATAGACAGTTTTTACAGGGGTTCCTATGGCTACACCTTC
clone_size: once
j_call: TRBJ1-2
d_call: TRBD1
v_call: TRBV5-4

cdr3_aa: CASSQERVVSGANVLTF
cdr3_nt: TGCGCCAGCAGCCAAGAACGGGTAGTATCTGGGGCCAACGTCCTGACTTTC
clone_size: -
j_call: TRBJ2-6
d_call: -
v_call: TRBV4-3

cdr3_aa: CASSLEGRKETQYF
cdr3_nt: TGCGCCAGCAGCTTGGAAGGGAGAAAAGAGACCCAGTACTTC
clone_size: once
j_call: TRBJ2-5
d_call: -
v_call: TRBV5-1

cdr3_aa: CASSLAGQGLASYEQYF
cdr3_nt: TGTGCCAGCAGCTTGGCCGGTCAGGGGCTTGCGTCCTACGAGCAGTACTTC
clone_size: many
j_call: TRBJ2-7
d_call: -
v_call: TRBV7-9

cdr3_aa: CACIRPPRDTEAFF
cdr3_nt: TGTGCCTGTATACGACCTCCTAGGGACACTGAAGCTTTCTTT
clone_size: few
j_call: TRBJ1-1
d_call: -
v_call: TRBV30

cdr3_aa: CASSLVGTGNEKLFF
cdr3_nt: TGCGCCAGCAGCTTGGTAGGGACAGGGAATGAAAAACTGTTTTTT
clone_size: -
j_call: TRBJ1-4
d_call: TRBD1
v_call: TRBV5-1

cdr3_aa: CASSFDSNTEAFF
cdr3_nt: TGTGCCAGCAGCTTTGACAGTAACACTGAAGCTTTCTTT
clone_size: -
j_call: TRBJ1-1
d_call: -
v_call: TRBV7-2

cdr3_aa: CASSPQSSDTQYF
cdr3_nt: TGTGCCAGCAGCCCGCAGTCGTCAGATACGCAGTATTTT
clone_size: -
j_call: TRBJ2-3
d_call: -
v_call: TRBV9

cdr3_aa: CASSLARDRVGDTQYF
cdr3_nt: TGCGCCAGCAGCTTGGCCCGGGACAGGGTGGGAGATACGCAGTATTTT
clone_size: -
j_call: TRBJ2-3
d_call: TRBD1
v_call: TRBV5-1

cdr3_aa: CASSEEANEQFF
cdr3_nt: TGCGCCAGCAGTGAGGAGGCCAATGAGCAGTTCTTC
clone_size: -
j_call: TRBJ2-1
d_call: -
v_call: TRBV10-2

cdr3_aa: CASRSGHLSYEQYF
cdr3_nt: TGTGCCAGTAGATCGGGACATCTCTCCTACGAGCAGTACTTC
clone_size: once
j_call: TRBJ2-7
d_call: -
v_call: TRBV19

cdr3_aa: CASSPRGGNSPLHF
cdr3_nt: TGTGCCAGCAGTCCCCGGGGGGGAAATTCACCCCTCCACTTT
clone_size: few
j_call: TRBJ1-6
d_call: -
v_call: TRBV12-1

cdr3_aa: CATSRRGAGGETQYF
cdr3_nt: TGTGCCACCAGCAGACGAGGGGCAGGAGGGGAGACCCAGTACTTC
clone_size: -
j_call: TRBJ2-5
d_call: -
v_call: TRBV15

cdr3_aa: CATRRSGPEEQFF
cdr3_nt: TGTGCCACTCGGAGATCGGGGCCGGAGGAGCAGTTCTTC
clone_size: -
j_call: TRBJ2-1
d_call: -
v_call: TRBV6-1

cdr3_aa: CASSPRQRVTEAFF
cdr3_nt: TGTGCCAGCAGCCCCCGGCAGAGAGTCACTGAAGCTTTCTTT
clone_size: once
j_call: TRBJ1-1
d_call: -
v_call: TRBV27

cdr3_aa: CASSFNPQGGSFF
cdr3_nt: TGCGCCAGCAGCTTCAACCCACAGGGAGGTTCTTTCTTT
clone_size: few
j_call: TRBJ1-1
d_call: -
v_call: TRBV5-1

cdr3_aa: CASSSTGRGVPQYF
cdr3_nt: TGTGCCAGCAGCTCCACGGGAAGGGGCGTCCCGCAGTATTTT
clone_size: once
j_call: TRBJ2-3
d_call: -
v_call: TRBV28

cdr3_aa: CASSFGVVETQYF
cdr3_nt: TGTGCCAGCAGCTTCGGGGTGGTTGAGACCCAGTACTTC
clone_size: once
j_call: TRBJ2-5
d_call: -
v_call: TRBV7-9

cdr3_aa: CASSLGQGVGTGELFF
cdr3_nt: TGTGCCAGCAGCTTGGGACAGGGGGTCGGCACCGGGGAGCTGTTTTTT
clone_size: -
j_call: TRBJ2-2
d_call: TRBD1
v_call: TRBV11-3

cdr3_aa: CASSSAEKLFF
cdr3_nt: TGCGCCAGCAGCTCCGCCGAAAAACTGTTTTTT
clone_size: once
j_call: TRBJ1-4
d_call: -
v_call: TRBV5-1

cdr3_aa: CASSSTGSREKLFF
cdr3_nt: TGTGCCAGCAGCTCGACAGGGAGTCGGGAAAAACTGTTTTTT
clone_size: -
j_call: TRBJ1-4
d_call: TRBD1
v_call: TRBV7-9

cdr3_aa: CASSVWEETEAFF
cdr3_nt: TGTGCCAGCAGCGTATGGGAGGAGACTGAAGCTTTCTTT
clone_size: -
j_call: TRBJ1-1
d_call: -
v_call: TRBV9

cdr3_aa: CAWSVGGTHTDTQYF
cdr3_nt: TGTGCCTGGAGTGTAGGGGGGACCCACACAGATACGCAGTATTTT
clone_size: few
j_call: TRBJ2-3
d_call: -
v_call: TRBV30

cdr3_aa: CATVRGLLHEQYF
cdr3_nt: TGTGCCACCGTAAGGGGGCTACTGCACGAGCAGTACTTC
clone_size: many
j_call: TRBJ2-7
d_call: TRBD1
v_call: TRBV6-1

cdr3_aa: CASSGGRSTDTQYF
cdr3_nt: TGTGCCAGCAGTGGGGGCAGGAGCACAGATACGCAGTATTTT
clone_size: -
j_call: TRBJ2-3
d_call: -
v_call: TRBV6-1

cdr3_aa: CASRVGQGYGNEQFF
cdr3_nt: TGCGCCAGCAGGGTCGGACAGGGGTACGGAAATGAGCAGTTCTTC
clone_size: once
j_call: TRBJ2-1
d_call: TRBD1
v_call: TRBV5-1

cdr3_aa: CASSPSRENQQYF
cdr3_nt: TGTGCCAGCTCACCGTCCAGGGAGAACCAGCAGTACTTC
clone_size: -
j_call: TRBJ2-5
d_call: -
v_call: TRBV18

cdr3_aa: CASSNGPQETQYF
cdr3_nt: TGCGCCAGCAGCAATGGTCCACAAGAGACCCAGTACTTC
clone_size: -
j_call: TRBJ2-5
d_call: -
v_call: TRBV5-1

cdr3_aa: CASSVQFETFPRTGLANYGYTF
cdr3_nt: TGTGCCAGCAGCGTACAGTTCGAGACCTTCCCTAGGACAGGCTTAGCTAACTATGGCTACACCTTC
clone_size: -
j_call: TRBJ1-2
d_call: -
v_call: TRBV21-1

cdr3_aa: CASSEAYPVGGLASTDTQYF
cdr3_nt: TGTGCCAGCAGTGAAGCCTATCCCGTCGGGGGATTAGCAAGCACAGATACGCAGTATTTT
clone_size: -
j_call: TRBJ2-3
d_call: -
v_call: TRBV2

cdr3_aa: CASSMGGSAYEQYF
cdr3_nt: TGTGCCAGCAGTATGGGGGGGAGCGCCTACGAGCAGTACTTC
clone_size: -
j_call: TRBJ2-7
d_call: TRBD2
v_call: TRBV28

cdr3_aa: CASGADRGPYEQYF
cdr3_nt: TGCGCCAGCGGTGCGGACAGAGGGCCCTACGAGCAGTACTTC
clone_size: -
j_call: TRBJ2-7
d_call: -
v_call: TRBV5-1

cdr3_aa: CASSLVRGAMSYNEQFF
cdr3_nt: TGTGCCAGCAGCTTGGTGCGGGGGGCAATGTCCTACAATGAGCAGTTCTTC
clone_size: -
j_call: TRBJ2-1
d_call: TRBD2
v_call: TRBV5-5

cdr3_aa: CASGTEQYF
cdr3_nt: TGTGCCAGCGGAACCGAGCAGTACTTC
clone_size: once
j_call: TRBJ2-7
d_call: -
v_call: TRBV6-1

cdr3_aa: CAKGQGGADTQYF
cdr3_nt: TGTGCCAAGGGACAGGGGGGAGCAGATACGCAGTATTTT
clone_size: -
j_call: TRBJ2-3
d_call: TRBD1
v_call: TRBV30

cdr3_aa: CASRRDSSYNEQFF
cdr3_nt: TGCGCCAGCAGAAGGGACAGCTCCTACAATGAGCAGTTCTTC
clone_size: -
j_call: TRBJ2-1
d_call: TRBD1
v_call: TRBV5-1

cdr3_aa: CASSFGYPGGYTF
cdr3_nt: TGTGCCAGCTCATTCGGGTATCCAGGTGGCTACACCTTC
clone_size: -
j_call: TRBJ1-2
d_call: -
v_call: TRBV18

cdr3_aa: CASILGAGNTIYF
cdr3_nt: TGTGCCAGCATATTAGGAGCTGGAAACACCATATATTTT
clone_size: -
j_call: TRBJ1-3
d_call: -
v_call: TRBV28